This record looks at one T cell receptor (beta chain) sequence and its context. The antigen is unknown. Sequence at one end of the junction differs from germline and may be a read error. The sample belongs to a study of tumor and adjacent non-tumor tissue in lung cancer. Study background: Histology: about twelve adenocarcinoma, a couple of squamous cell carcinoma, 1 small cell lung cancer. Patients were aged roughly 30 to 76, about ten men and about 5 women, stage I to III.

General study points: Normal lung showed higher cumulative top 100 clone frequency than tumor.

This sample's RNA came from whole unsorted tissue. The normal lung tissue was taken more than 3 cm from the tumor edge. Newly diagnosed lung cancer patients had thoracic surgery in China, August–late 2014, without prior chemotherapy. CDR1 and CDR2 from the germline V gene are MNHNS and SASEGT. CDR3 length: 15 residues. The library came from three nested PCR rounds adapted from ARM-PCR protocols. MiXCR was run by TCRdb on the multiplex PCR reads, yielding one entry per CDR3 protein. This table has some 66,000 distinct CDR3 sequences, 61% appearing once. This sequence joins TRBV6-1 and TRBJ1-1; no definite D call. The TCR was taken from a man between 65 and 85 years old with non-small cell lung cancer. What was sequenced was distant non-tumor lung tissue. CDR3 protein: CASSEVQARNTEAFF. The DNA of the CDR3 is TGTGCCAGCAGTGAAGTGCAGGCGAGGAACACTGAAGCTTTCTTC.